The source of this T cell receptor (beta chain) is a study of cytomegalovirus exposure and HLA in healthy donors. It was with 60 Vbeta and 13 Jbeta primers that the PCR ran. Clones were sequenced by immunoSEQ multiplex PCR, and TCRdb holds only the in-frame ones, with some missing. The sample carries some 140,000 clones, 75% to 80% recorded once. This clone was detected once. CDR3 length: 14 residues. Trimming left V 0 bases short and J 3 bases short, with 9 bases between. Germline V gene lookup returns CDR1 MNHEY and CDR2 SVGAGI. The chain carries TRBV6-5 and TRBJ2-7, with D uncertain. The material sequenced was PBMCs. The sequence was obtained from a male donor in good health and CMV-seronegative. For the CDR3, the DNA is TGTGCCAGCAGTTACTCCTACTCCGGCTACGAGCAGTACTTC. Its translation: CASSYSYSGYEQYF.